This T cell receptor beta chain was obtained from a study of blood T cell repertoires in COVID-19. Study background: The samples span acute and convalescent COVID-19 from the United States, Italy and Spain. In each case, the material was cDNA or gDNA derived from T cells, B-cell-depleted T cells, or PBMCs.

In the original analysis: Amplification from reference gene primers served as the basis for estimated nucleated cell counts. This table comes from immunoSEQ multiplex PCR, and its TCRdb copy is limited to in-frame clones, with some not included. V and J calls and clone size are copied from that table; D and trimming were computed from the DNA. Of approximately 100,000 clones in the sample, 75% to 90% were seen once. The sample holds one count of this clone. Sequences were obtained from peripheral blood. The source is a human donor with acute or convalescent COVID-19. The donor label of this sample is uncertain.

CDR3 coding DNA: TGCGCCAGCCCGGCAGGGATTTGGGGCCATGAAAAACTGTTTTTT. It codes for CASPAGIWGHEKLFF. The chain combines TRBV10-1 with TRBJ1-4, with TRBD1 as a possible D gene (5 bases). This CDR3 has 15 residues. Trimming removed 8 bases at V and 6 bases at J, with 19 bases between. Germline values: CDR1 WNHNN, CDR2 SYGVQD (reference sequence).